This T cell receptor (beta chain) was observed in a study of cytomegalovirus exposure and HLA in healthy donors. Healthy bone marrow donors formed the donor group. The CDR3 length is 12 residues. Germline lookup yields CDR1 LNHDA and CDR2 SQIVND (reference sequence). Unmatched junction bases numbered 6, after V lost 7 bases and J lost 6 bases. Study conclusions and caveats: Analysis performed later showed TCR beta chains linked to HLA being more clonally expanded than equally common others. Presence/absence results assume similar sequencing depth per donor, which may not hold.

On this clone itself: No antigen is known for it.

The PCR contained 60 Vbeta and 13 Jbeta primers. Clones were sequenced by immunoSEQ multiplex PCR, and TCRdb holds only the in-frame ones, with some missing. The data contain some 66,000 clones, less than 80% of them singletons. The receptor comes from a man aged 60-69 years in good health and CMV-seropositive. The sample comprised PBMCs. J is TRBJ2-7 and V is TRBV19, with 7 positions matching TRBD2. CDR3 sequence (DNA): TGTGCCAGTAAAAGTGGGGGGGGCGAGCAGTACTTC. This gives the protein CASKSGGGEQYF.